The 16 T cell receptor beta chains given below trace back to one sample, sequenced in a study of glioma-infiltrating T cells. Amplification of TCR alpha and beta CDR3 regions from RNA used iRepertoire nested multiplex PCR. TCRdb reprocessed the multiplex PCR reads with MiXCR, giving one entry per CDR3 protein. The sample holds around 390,000 distinct CDR3 sequences, 41% seen once. Specimen: glioma tissue, nonneoplastic brain tissue, or PBMCs (not recorded which). These receptors were collected from a human donor with low-grade glioma or glioblastoma, undergoing nonglioma brain surgery, or in good health (not recorded which).

This clonotype was counted a single time. The V call is TRBV4-1, the J call TRBJ2-7; 11 bases map to TRBD1. Germline CDR1 is MGHRA and CDR2 is YSYEKL. The V gene end was trimmed by 2 bases and the J gene end by 3 bases; junction bases not matched to a gene: 3. The CDR3 covers 15 residues. CDR3 nucleotide sequence: TGCGCCAGCAGCCAAATGGACAGGGGGCACTACGAGCAGTACTTC. Its translation is CASSQMDRGHYEQYF.

The chain combines TRBV28 with TRBJ1-6, with 8 bases matching TRBD1. The CDR3 sequence is 13 residues long. Germline CDR1 is MDHEN and CDR2 is SYDVKM. The V segment lost 7 bases and the J segment 7 bases; nucleotides outside the gene matches: 3. As DNA, the CDR3 is TGTGCCAGCACTCGGACAGGGAATTCACCCCTCCACTTT. Protein: CASTRTGNSPLHF. The whole variable domain, remainder taken from reference TRBV28 and TRBJ1-6, is DVKVTQSSRYLVKRTGEKVFLECVQDMDHENMFWYRQDPGLGLRLIYFSYDVKMKEKGDIPEGYSVSREKKERFSLILESASTNQTSMYLCASTRTGNSPLHFGNGTRLTVT.

This clonotype has just a few counts. V gene TRBV4-1 combines with J gene TRBJ2-1; 7 bases match TRBD2. The CDR3 extends over 14 amino acids. Trimming at V came to 4 bases and at J to 6 bases, leaving 6 bases not matched to a gene. CDR1 and CDR2 from the germline V gene are MGHRA and YSYEKL. CDR3 nucleotide sequence: TGCGCCAGCAGCCCCGCCGGACTAGTCAATGAGCAGTTCTTC. Translating it yields CASSPAGLVNEQFF.

This clonotype showed up just a few times. The chain carries TRBV20-1 and TRBJ2-7; D may correspond to TRBD1 or TRBD2 (6 bases each). Trimming pared 5 bases from V and 4 bases from J, leaving 18 bases between. Germline assignment: CDR1 DFQATT and CDR2 SNEGSKA (reference sequence). This CDR3 contains 14 residues. CDR3 in amino acids: CSAGGGQGPYEQYF. CDR3 coding DNA: TGCAGTGCTGGAGGGGGTCAGGGCCCTTACGAGCAGTACTTC.

This chain connects TRBV28 to TRBJ2-5; D gene uncertain. This CDR3 is 14 amino acids long. V was shortened by 6 bases and J by 2 bases, with 13 bases between the two germline ends. CDR1 and CDR2 from the germline V gene are MDHEN and SYDVKM. CDR3 region: CASSDLRMQETQYF. The CDR3 DNA is TGTGCCAGCAGCGACCTGAGGATGCAAGAGACCCAGTACTTC.

This chain joins TRBV27 and TRBJ2-1; the D is unclear. CDR3 length: 15 amino acids. V was pared by 5 bases and J by 3 bases, with 14 bases between. The V gene's germline CDR1 is MNHEY and CDR2 SMNVEV (reference sequence). The DNA of the CDR3 is TGTGCCAGCAGTGCCCAGACGAGGTACTACAATGAGCAGTTCTTC. Protein: CASSAQTRYYNEQFF.

In this sample, this clonotype turned up a few times. The CDR3 reads CSASASIGGEPYEQYF. CDR3 in DNA: TGCAGTGCTAGTGCCTCTATTGGGGGAGAACCCTACGAGCAGTACTTC. This rearrangement joins TRBV20-1 to TRBJ2-7, with D tentatively TRBD1 or TRBD2 (5 bases each). The CDR3 length is 16 residues. Trimming left V 3 bases short and J 2 bases short, with 20 bases between. Germline assignment: CDR1 DFQATT and CDR2 SNEGSKA (reference sequence).

This clonotype has a handful of counts. CDR3 sequence (DNA): TGTGCCAGCAGCGCCGGGGCTAGCGGGAACAATGAGCAGTTCTTC. As protein: CASSAGASGNNEQFF. The rearrangement uses TRBV27 and TRBJ2-1; 9 nucleotides agree with TRBD2. The ends lost 6 bases at V and 5 bases at J; junction bases unmatched: 8. This CDR3 region has 15 residues. Germline values: CDR1 MNHEY, CDR2 SMNVEV (reference sequence).

The rearrangement joins TRBV18 to TRBJ2-7; 11 positions agree with TRBD1. The CDR3 sequence is 14 residues long. V gave up 6 bases and J gave up 5 bases; unmatched junction bases: 6. Germline lookup yields CDR1 KGHSH and CDR2 LQKENI. This chain's CDR3 is CASSWTGGIDEQYF. CDR3 DNA: TGTGCCAGCTCCTGGACAGGGGGCATTGACGAGCAGTACTTC.

This chain connects TRBV5-1 to TRBJ2-7; maybe TRBD1 (6 bases). The germline V gene has CDR1 SGHRS and CDR2 YFSETQ. This CDR3 is built from 14 residues. V was clipped by 4 bases and J by 0 bases, with 11 bases between them. The CDR3 nucleotides read TGCGCCAGCAGCCAAGGGGGTTTCTCCTACGAGCAGTACTTC. Translating gives CASSQGGFSYEQYF.

Only a few counts were recorded for this clonotype. The chain links TRBV7-2 to TRBJ2-3; 12 bases fit TRBD2. Trimming cost V 1 base and J 5 bases; bases outside gene matches: 1. The CDR3 loop spans 15 amino acids. Germline assignment: CDR1 SGHTA and CDR2 FQGNSA. The CDR3 DNA is TGTGCCAGCAGCTTAGGGGGACTAGCGGGAGATACGCAGTATTTT. This encodes CASSLGGLAGDTQYF.

In this sample, this clonotype turned up a few times. V usage is TRBV6-1 and J usage is TRBJ2-2, with D possibly being TRBD1 or TRBD2 (6 bases each). The CDR3 is 15 residues long. Germline CDR1 is MNHNS and CDR2 is SASEGT. Trimming took off 7 bases at V and 7 bases at J, with 19 bases between the two ends. CDR3: CASNSGARFVGELFF. The CDR3 DNA reads TGTGCCAGCAATTCGGGGGCGCGTTTTGTCGGGGAGCTGTTTTTT.

This clonotype was seen many times. The chain couples TRBV20-1 to TRBJ1-5; perhaps TRBD1 as D (6 bases). Trimming removed 3 bases at V and 3 bases at J, with 12 bases between. This CDR3 spans 14 amino acids. From germline, CDR1 is DFQATT and CDR2 SNEGSKA (reference sequence). The CDR3: CSARTGQLNQPQHF. The CDR3 coding sequence is TGCAGTGCTAGGACCGGACAGCTCAATCAGCCCCAGCATTTT.

This clonotype showed up just once. The V and J genes are TRBV20-1 and TRBJ1-5, with unresolved D. The ends were cut back, 3 bases at V and 6 bases at J, with 21 bases in the middle. Germline loops: CDR1 DFQATT, CDR2 SNEGSKA (reference sequence). There are 16 residues in the CDR3. The CDR3 DNA reads as TGCAGTGCTAGGAGGGCTATGTGGGTCCGCAGTCAGCCCCAGCATTTT. Translated: CSARRAMWVRSQPQHF.

This chain links TRBV19 with TRBJ2-1; 8 bases are shared with TRBD2. CDR1 and CDR2 from the germline V gene are LNHDA and SQIVND (reference sequence). The CDR3 runs to 15 residues. With V trimmed by 7 bases and J by 6 bases, 11 bases remained unmatched. This CDR3 reads CASTDGAGVLNEQFF. The CDR3 DNA is TGTGCCAGTACGGACGGAGCGGGAGTGCTCAATGAGCAGTTCTTC. Together with reference TRBV19 and TRBJ2-1, the CDR3 gives the full variable domain: DGGITQSPKYLFRKEGQNVTLSCEQNLNHDAMYWYRQDPGQGLRLIYYSQIVNDFQKGDIAEGYSVSREKKESFPLTVTSAQKNPTAFYLCASTDGAGVLNEQFFGPGTRLTVL.

The rearrangement uses TRBV2 and TRBJ2-1; a possible D gene is TRBD2 (5 bases). There are 18 residues in the CDR3. In germline, CDR1 is SNHLY, CDR2 FYNNEI. Trimming removed 2 bases from V and 5 bases from J, with 22 bases in between. The CDR3 is CASSETGGPRRGHNEQFF. DNA of the CDR3: TGTGCCAGCAGTGAAACGGGCGGGCCCCGCCGAGGCCACAATGAGCAGTTCTTC.